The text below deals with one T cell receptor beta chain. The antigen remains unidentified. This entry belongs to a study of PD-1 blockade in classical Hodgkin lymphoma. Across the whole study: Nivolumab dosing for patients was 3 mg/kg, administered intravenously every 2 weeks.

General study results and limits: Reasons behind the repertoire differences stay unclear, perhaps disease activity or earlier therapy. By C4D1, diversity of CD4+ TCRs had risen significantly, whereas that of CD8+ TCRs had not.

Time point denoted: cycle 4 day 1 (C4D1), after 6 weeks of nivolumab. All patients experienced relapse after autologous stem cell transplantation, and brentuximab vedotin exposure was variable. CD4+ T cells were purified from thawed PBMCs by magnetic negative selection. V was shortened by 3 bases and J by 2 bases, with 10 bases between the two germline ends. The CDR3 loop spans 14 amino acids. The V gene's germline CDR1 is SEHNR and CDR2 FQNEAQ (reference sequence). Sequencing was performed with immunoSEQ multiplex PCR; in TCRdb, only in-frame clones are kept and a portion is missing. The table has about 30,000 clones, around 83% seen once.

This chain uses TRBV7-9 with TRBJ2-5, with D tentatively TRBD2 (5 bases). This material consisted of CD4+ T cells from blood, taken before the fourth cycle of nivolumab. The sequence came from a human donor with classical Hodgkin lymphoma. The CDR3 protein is CASSFSSWQETQYF. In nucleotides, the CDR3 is TGTGCCAGCAGCTTTTCTAGCTGGCAAGAGACCCAGTACTTC.